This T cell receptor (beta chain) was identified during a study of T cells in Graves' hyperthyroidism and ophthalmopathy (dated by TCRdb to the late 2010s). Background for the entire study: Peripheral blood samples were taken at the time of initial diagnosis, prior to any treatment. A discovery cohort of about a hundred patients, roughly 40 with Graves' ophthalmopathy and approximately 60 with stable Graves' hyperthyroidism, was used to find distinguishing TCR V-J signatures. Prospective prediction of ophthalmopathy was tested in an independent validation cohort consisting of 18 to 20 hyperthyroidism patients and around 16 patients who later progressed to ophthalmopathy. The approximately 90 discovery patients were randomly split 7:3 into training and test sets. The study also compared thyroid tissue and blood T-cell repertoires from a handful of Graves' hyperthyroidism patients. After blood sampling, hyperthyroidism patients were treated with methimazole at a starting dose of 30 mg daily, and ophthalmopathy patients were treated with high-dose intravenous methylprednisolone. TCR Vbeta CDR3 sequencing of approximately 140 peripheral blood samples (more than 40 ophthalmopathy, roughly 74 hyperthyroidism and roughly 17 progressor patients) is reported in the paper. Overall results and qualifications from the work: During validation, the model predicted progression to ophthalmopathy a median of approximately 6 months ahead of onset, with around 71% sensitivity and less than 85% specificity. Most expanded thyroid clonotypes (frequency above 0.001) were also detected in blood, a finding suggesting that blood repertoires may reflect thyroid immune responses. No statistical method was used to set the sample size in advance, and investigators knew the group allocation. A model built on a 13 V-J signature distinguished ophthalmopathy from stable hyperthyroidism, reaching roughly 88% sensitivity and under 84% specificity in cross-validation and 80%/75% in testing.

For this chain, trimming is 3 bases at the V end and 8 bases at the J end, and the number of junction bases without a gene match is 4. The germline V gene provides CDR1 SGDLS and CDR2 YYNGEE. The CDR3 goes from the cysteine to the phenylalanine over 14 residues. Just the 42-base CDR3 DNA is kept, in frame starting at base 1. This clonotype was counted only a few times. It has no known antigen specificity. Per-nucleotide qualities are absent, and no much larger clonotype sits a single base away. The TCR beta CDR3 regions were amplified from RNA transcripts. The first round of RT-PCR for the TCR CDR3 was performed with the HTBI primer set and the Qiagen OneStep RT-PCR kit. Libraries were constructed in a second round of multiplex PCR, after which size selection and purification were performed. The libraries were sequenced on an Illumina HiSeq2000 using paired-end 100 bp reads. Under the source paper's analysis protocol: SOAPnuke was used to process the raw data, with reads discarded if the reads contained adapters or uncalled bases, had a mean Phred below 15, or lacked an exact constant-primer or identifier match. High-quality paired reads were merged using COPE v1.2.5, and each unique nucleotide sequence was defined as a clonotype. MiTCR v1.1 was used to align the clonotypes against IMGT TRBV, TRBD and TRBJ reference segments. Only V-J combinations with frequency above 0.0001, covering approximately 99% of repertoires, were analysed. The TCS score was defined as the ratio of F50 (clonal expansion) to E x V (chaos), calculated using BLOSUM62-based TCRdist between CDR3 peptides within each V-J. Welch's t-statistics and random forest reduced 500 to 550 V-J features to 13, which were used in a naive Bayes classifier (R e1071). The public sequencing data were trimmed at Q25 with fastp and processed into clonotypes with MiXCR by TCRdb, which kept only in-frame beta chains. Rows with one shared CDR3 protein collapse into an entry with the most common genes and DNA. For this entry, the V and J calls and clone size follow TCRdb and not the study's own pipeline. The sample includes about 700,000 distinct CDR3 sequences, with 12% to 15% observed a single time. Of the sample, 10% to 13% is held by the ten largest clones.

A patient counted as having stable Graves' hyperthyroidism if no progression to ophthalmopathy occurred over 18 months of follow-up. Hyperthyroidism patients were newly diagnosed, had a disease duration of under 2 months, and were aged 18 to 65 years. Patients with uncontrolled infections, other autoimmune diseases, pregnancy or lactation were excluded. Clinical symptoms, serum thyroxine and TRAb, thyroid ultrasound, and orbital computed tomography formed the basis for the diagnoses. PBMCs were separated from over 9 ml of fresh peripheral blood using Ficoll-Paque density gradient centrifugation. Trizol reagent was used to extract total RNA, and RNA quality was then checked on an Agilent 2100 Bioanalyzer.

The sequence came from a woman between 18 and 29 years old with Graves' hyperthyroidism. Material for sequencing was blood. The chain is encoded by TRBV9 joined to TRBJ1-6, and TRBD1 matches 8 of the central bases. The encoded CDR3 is CASSATGDDSPLHF. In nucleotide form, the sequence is TGTGCCAGCAGCGCGACAGGGGATGATTCACCCCTCCACTTT.